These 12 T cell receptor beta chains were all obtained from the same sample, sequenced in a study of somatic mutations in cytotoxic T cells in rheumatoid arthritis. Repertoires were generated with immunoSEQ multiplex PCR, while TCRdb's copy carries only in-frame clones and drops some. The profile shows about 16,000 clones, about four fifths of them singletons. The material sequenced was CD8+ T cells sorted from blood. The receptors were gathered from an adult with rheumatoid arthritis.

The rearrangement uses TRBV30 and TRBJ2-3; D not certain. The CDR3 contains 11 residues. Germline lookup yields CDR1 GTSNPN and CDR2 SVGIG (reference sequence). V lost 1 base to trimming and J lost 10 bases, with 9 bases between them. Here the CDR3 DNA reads TGTGCCTGGAGTGAAGGAGAGGCGCAGTATTTT. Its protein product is CAWSEGEAQYF.

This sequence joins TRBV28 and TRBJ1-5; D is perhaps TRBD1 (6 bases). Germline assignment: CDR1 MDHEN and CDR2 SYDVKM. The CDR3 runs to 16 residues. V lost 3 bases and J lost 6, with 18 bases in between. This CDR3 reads CASSLARGVGFQPQHF. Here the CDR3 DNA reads TGTGCCAGCAGTTTGGCGAGGGGGGTCGGGTTTCAGCCCCAGCATTTT.

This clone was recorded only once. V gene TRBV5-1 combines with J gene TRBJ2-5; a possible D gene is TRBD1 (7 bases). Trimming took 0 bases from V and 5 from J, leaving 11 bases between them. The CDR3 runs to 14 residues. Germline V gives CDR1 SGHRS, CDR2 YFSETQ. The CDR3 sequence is CASSLEAGGETQYF. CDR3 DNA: TGCGCCAGCAGCTTGGAGGCAGGGGGGGAGACCCAGTACTTC.

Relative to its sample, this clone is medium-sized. CDR3 nucleotide sequence: TGTGCCAGCAGTGAATTTGAGGTACACGAGGAAGCTTTCTTT. Protein sequence: CASSEFEVHEEAFF. The chain recombines TRBV25-1 with TRBJ1-1; D ambiguous. V shed 1 base and J shed 8 bases, with 14 bases lying between them. Germline lookup yields CDR1 MGHDK and CDR2 SYGVNS. The CDR3 consists of 14 residues.

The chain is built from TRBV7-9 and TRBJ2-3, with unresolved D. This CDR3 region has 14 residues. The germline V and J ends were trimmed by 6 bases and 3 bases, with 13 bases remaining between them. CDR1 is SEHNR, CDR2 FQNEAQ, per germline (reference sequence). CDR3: CASRSDPVTDTQYF. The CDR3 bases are TGTGCCAGCAGATCCGACCCTGTGACAGATACGCAGTATTTT.

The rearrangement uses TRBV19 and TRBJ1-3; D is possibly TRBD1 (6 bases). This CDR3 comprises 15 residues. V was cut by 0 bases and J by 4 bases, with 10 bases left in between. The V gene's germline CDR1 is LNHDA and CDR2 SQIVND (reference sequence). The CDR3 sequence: CASSIDTGRGNTIYF. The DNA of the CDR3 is TGTGCCAGTAGTATAGACACAGGGAGAGGAAACACCATATATTTT.

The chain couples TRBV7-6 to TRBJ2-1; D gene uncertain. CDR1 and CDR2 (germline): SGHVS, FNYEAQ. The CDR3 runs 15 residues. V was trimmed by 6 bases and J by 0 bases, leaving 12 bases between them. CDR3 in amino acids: CASSRHESSYNEQFF. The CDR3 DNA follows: TGTGCCAGCAGTCGACACGAGAGCTCCTACAATGAGCAGTTCTTC.

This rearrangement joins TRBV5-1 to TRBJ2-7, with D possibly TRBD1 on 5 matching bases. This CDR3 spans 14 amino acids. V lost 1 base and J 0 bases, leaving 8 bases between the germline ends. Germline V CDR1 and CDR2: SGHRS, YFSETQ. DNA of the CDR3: TGCGCCAGCAGCTTGACAACAGGCTCCTACGAGCAGTACTTC. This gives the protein CASSLTTGSYEQYF.

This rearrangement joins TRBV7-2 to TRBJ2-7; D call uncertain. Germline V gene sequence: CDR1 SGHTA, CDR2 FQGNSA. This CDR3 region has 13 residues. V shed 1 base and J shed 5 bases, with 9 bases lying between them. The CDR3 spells CASSLVVLDEQYF. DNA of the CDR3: TGTGCCAGCAGCTTAGTGGTACTCGACGAGCAGTACTTC.

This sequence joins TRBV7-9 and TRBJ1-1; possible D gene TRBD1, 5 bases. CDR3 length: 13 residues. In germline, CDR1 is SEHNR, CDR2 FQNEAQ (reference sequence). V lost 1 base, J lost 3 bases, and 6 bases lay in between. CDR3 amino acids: CASSLVTDTEAFF. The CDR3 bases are TGTGCCAGCAGCTTAGTGACAGACACTGAAGCTTTCTTT.

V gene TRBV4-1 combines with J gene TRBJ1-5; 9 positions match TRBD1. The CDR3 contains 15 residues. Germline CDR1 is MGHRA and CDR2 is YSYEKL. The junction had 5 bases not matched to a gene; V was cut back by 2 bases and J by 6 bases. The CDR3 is CASSQRTGGFQPQHF. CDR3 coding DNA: TGCGCCAGCAGCCAACGAACAGGGGGCTTTCAGCCCCAGCATTTT.

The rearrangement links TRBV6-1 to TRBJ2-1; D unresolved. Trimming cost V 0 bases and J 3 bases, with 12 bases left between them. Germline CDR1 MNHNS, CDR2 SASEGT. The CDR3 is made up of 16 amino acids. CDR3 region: CASSEALHLGYNEQFF. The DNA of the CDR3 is TGTGCCAGCAGTGAAGCCCTGCATCTCGGCTACAATGAGCAGTTCTTC.